This T cell receptor beta chain was sequenced in a study of post-analysis software for immune sequencing data (dated by TCRdb to 2013 to 2016). The study in broad terms: Recorded disease courses included relapsing-remitting, secondary progressive and progressive-relapsing multiple sclerosis, with some patients lacking subtype annotation. A subset of samples was prepared in parallel using single-end sample barcoding, then pooled and co-amplified after Illumina adapter ligation. The patient repertoires were set against about eleven previously published healthy control repertoires from donors whose ages ranged from roughly 6 to 27 years. General study outcomes and caveats: Significantly lower normalized Chao1 diversity was found in multiple sclerosis patients than in controls, suggesting substantial peripheral T-cell clonal expansion. The multiple sclerosis patient group was slightly younger than the control group. Direct clustering with F measure revealed strong co-clustering of samples prepared in the same batch, which led to a batch-effect correction. Patients showed significantly higher frequencies than controls for about 5 TRBV segments, among them TRBV5-6, TRBV5-1 and TRBV20-1.

The germline V gene encodes CDR1 SGHVS and CDR2 FQNEAQ. Its CDR3 holds 14 amino acids, cysteine through phenylalanine. Only the CDR3 DNA stays, 42 bases, in frame from base 1. The germline V and J ends show losses of 2 bases and 3 bases respectively, and no gene match explains 4 bases of the junction. To note about this clonotype: Its antigen target is currently unknown. Base qualities are not recorded, but no much larger clone differs from it by a single base.

The method was PCR. For sequencing, an Illumina HiSeq 2500 was employed. Unique molecular identifiers were incorporated into TCR beta cDNA libraries to reduce PCR and sequencing biases. Some 500,000 cDNA molecules were obtained per 1 to 10 million input T cells, so each molecule approximated one T cell. Patient libraries were prepared and sequenced with the same protocol used for the earlier healthy control dataset. Within a given batch, samples were prepared together, multiplexed and sequenced on the same HiSeq lane. In the authors' own workflow: MIGEC handled the raw barcoded reads, throwing out single-read molecular identifier groups before consensus assembly and CDR3 extraction. Clonotype tables were post-analysed with VDJtools, and diversity was normalized by down-sampling all datasets to the smallest sample size. To correct batch-related cross-sample contamination, repertoire overlap clustering matched CDR3 amino acid sequences but not nucleotide sequences. TCRdb reprocessing: public reads trimmed at Q25 with fastp, clones called with MiXCR, in-frame beta chains kept. Rows are unified per CDR3 protein, each entry keeping the most common DNA and genes. V and J calls and clone size were set by TCRdb, not the authors. The sample table records 820,000 or so distinct CDR3 sequences; approximately 57% of these occur just once. Around 4.5% of the sample goes to the ten largest clones.

To demonstrate the VDJtools post-analysis software, the study profiled TCR beta repertoires from the peripheral blood of about 13 young patients with multiple sclerosis. The multiple sclerosis patients were children and adolescents between about 6 and 16 years of age. The source of this sequence is a girl between 5 and 17 years old with multiple sclerosis. Recombination joined TRBV7-8 with TRBJ2-7, with 7 bases aligning to TRBD1. The sequenced material came from blood. The DNA is as follows: TGTGCCAGCAGCTTAAGGGACAGCCACTACGAGCAGTACTTC. Translation gives CASSLRDSHYEQYF. The full variable domain, with segments outside the CDR3 supplied by the reference TRBV7-8 and TRBJ2-7 proteins, appears as GAGVSQSPRYKVAKRGQDVALRCDPISGHVSLFWYQQALGQGPEFLTYFQNEAQLDKSGLPSDRFFAERPEGSVSTLKIQRTQQEDSAVYLCASSLRDSHYEQYFGPGTRLTVT.